The 28 T cell receptor beta chains below were found in one sample sequenced in a study of cytomegalovirus exposure and HLA in healthy donors. The table came from immunoSEQ multiplex PCR; TCRdb's copy has only in-frame clones and leaves some out. This sample has about 110,000 clones, with about nine tenths found just once. The sample consisted of PBMCs. The source is a woman aged 18-29 years in good health and CMV-seronegative.

The chain employs TRBV7-8 and TRBJ1-4, with 8 positions matching TRBD1. Germline V gives CDR1 SGHVS, CDR2 FQNEAQ. The length of the CDR3 is 16 residues. V dropped 4 bases and J dropped 5; count of bases not matched to a gene: 9. This chain's CDR3 is CASSYGQGLRNEKLFF. CDR3 coding DNA: TGTGCCAGCAGCTATGGACAGGGCCTGAGAAATGAAAAACTGTTTTTT.

This chain uses TRBV28 with TRBJ1-1; the D gene is possibly TRBD1 (5 bases). Germline CDR1 and CDR2: MDHEN and SYDVKM. The CDR3 spans 13 residues. V shed 5 bases and J shed 2 bases, with 9 bases lying between them. The CDR3 coding sequence is TGTGCCAGCAGTCCGGGACTTAACACTGAAGCTTTCTTT. This sequence encodes CASSPGLNTEAFF.

This rearrangement joins TRBV4-3 to TRBJ2-7, with 9 bases identical to TRBD1. The ends lost 4 bases at V and 6 bases at J; junction bases unmatched: 7. The CDR3 runs 14 residues. The germline gives CDR1 LGHNA, CDR2 YSLEER. Here the CDR3 DNA reads TGCGCCAGCAGCCGCCGGGACAGGGTTACCGAGCAGTACTTC. Its protein product is CASSRRDRVTEQYF.

The V gene is TRBV19, the J gene TRBJ2-7, with 12 bases that match TRBD1. CDR1 and CDR2 from the germline V gene are LNHDA and SQIVND (reference sequence). The CDR3 sequence is 15 residues long. V trimming: 5 bases; J trimming: 3 bases; junction bases outside the gene matches: 5. The CDR3 coding sequence is TGTGCCAGTAGTGTGGGACAGGGGGCCCTCTACGAGCAGTACTTC. It encodes CASSVGQGALYEQYF.

The chain carries TRBV11-3 and TRBJ2-3; 7 bases line up with TRBD2. The CDR3 extends over 15 amino acids. Trimming took 3 bases from V and 2 from J; bases not matched to a gene: 5. From germline, CDR1 is SGHNT and CDR2 YENEEA. The DNA of the CDR3 is TGTGCCAGCAGCTTGACGGGACTATACACAGATACGCAGTATTTT. Amino acid sequence: CASSLTGLYTDTQYF.

The CDR3 loop is CASRAPGHLLNQPQHF. The CDR3 DNA follows: TGTGCCAGTAGGGCCCCGGGACACCTCCTCAATCAGCCCCAGCATTTT. The V gene is TRBV19, the J gene TRBJ1-5; D may be TRBD1 (6 bases). The germline CDR1 and CDR2 sequences are LNHDA and SQIVND (reference sequence). CDR3 length equals 16 residues. V dropped 6 bases and J dropped 3 bases, with 18 bases sitting between them.

The chain combines TRBV19 with TRBJ2-7; TRBD1 might be the D (6 bases). The germline V gene has CDR1 LNHDA and CDR2 SQIVND (reference sequence). The CDR3 consists of 14 residues. V was shortened by 5 bases and J by 2 bases, with 13 bases between the two germline ends. The CDR3 sequence is CASSDTGYTYEQYF. In nucleotides, the CDR3 is TGTGCCAGTAGTGATACAGGGTATACCTACGAGCAGTACTTC.

The gene calls are TRBV4-3 and TRBJ2-7, with 10 bases lining up with TRBD1. The CDR3 runs to 16 residues. V lost 1 base and J lost 3; bases outside the gene matches: 6. Germline-derived CDR1 and CDR2 are LGHNA and YSLEER. CDR3 amino acids: CASSQVGGTGDYEQYF. Here the CDR3 DNA reads TGCGCCAGCAGCCAAGTAGGAGGGACAGGGGACTACGAGCAGTACTTC.

This chain joins TRBV7-3 and TRBJ2-3, with 11 bases aligning to TRBD2. Germline trimming cut 5 bases from V and 6 bases from J; bases unmatched to any gene: 10. The CDR3 contains 16 residues. In germline, CDR1 is SGHTA, CDR2 FQGTGA. The CDR3, as DNA: TGTGCCAGCAGCCCACGACGACTAGCGGGGACGGATACGCAGTATTTT. It yields the protein CASSPRRLAGTDTQYF.

The chain carries TRBV9 and TRBJ1-2; D gene ambiguous. Trimming took off 0 bases at V and 7 bases at J, with 13 bases between the two ends. CDR1 is SGDLS and CDR2 is YYNGEE in the germline V gene. CDR3 length: 14 residues. Here the CDR3 DNA reads TGTGCCAGCAGCGTAGGATCGCAACTATCTGGCTACACCTTC. The encoded protein is CASSVGSQLSGYTF. Full variable domain (outside the CDR3, taken from reference TRBV9 and TRBJ1-2): DSGVTQTPKHLITATGQRVTLRCSPRSGDLSVYWYQQSLDQGLQFLIQYYNGEERAKGNILERFSAQQFPDLHSELNLSSLELGDSALYFCASSVGSQLSGYTFGSGTRLTVV.

This rearrangement joins TRBV11-2 to TRBJ2-3; 11 bases agree with TRBD2. The V gene end was trimmed by 5 bases and the J gene end by 7 bases; junction bases not matched to a gene: 8. This CDR3 has 15 amino acids. Germline V gene lookup returns CDR1 SGHAT and CDR2 FQNNGV. CDR3 amino acids: CASSHTSGSFNTQYF. Here the CDR3 DNA reads TGTGCCAGCAGCCATACTAGCGGGAGCTTCAATACGCAGTATTTT.

In this sample, this clone turned up a few times. J is TRBJ1-5 and V is TRBV7-2; D perhaps matches TRBD1 (6 bases). The germline V and J ends were trimmed by 3 bases and 7 bases, with 10 bases remaining between them. The CDR3 runs to 13 residues. Germline assignment: CDR1 SGHTA and CDR2 FQGNSA. CDR3 in amino acids: CASSFGGGQPQHF. The CDR3 DNA sequence: TGTGCCAGCAGCTTTGGGGGCGGGCAGCCCCAGCATTTT.

This clone was seen a handful of times. The rearrangement joins TRBV27 to TRBJ2-7; tentative D call: TRBD1 (6 bases). The CDR3 covers 13 residues. CDR1 and CDR2 from the germline V gene are MNHEY and SMNVEV (reference sequence). Trimming stripped 7 bases from V and 2 bases from J, with 12 bases between. CDR3 in DNA: TGTGCCAGCAAGGCAGGGGATACCTACGAGCAGTACTTC. Its translation: CASKAGDTYEQYF.

The chain links TRBV9 to TRBJ2-1; no reliable D call. This CDR3 is built from 12 residues. Germline-derived CDR1 and CDR2 are SGDLS and YYNGEE. V was pared by 0 bases and J by 8 bases, with 6 bases between. The CDR3 DNA follows: TGTGCCAGCAGCGTAGCTACCCATGAGCAGTTCTTC. Translated: CASSVATHEQFF.

This clone was counted once. This rearrangement joins TRBV28 to TRBJ2-7, with 7 bases aligning to TRBD2. The CDR3 length is 15 residues. The germline V gene encodes CDR1 MDHEN and CDR2 SYDVKM. V dropped 4 bases and J dropped 0; count of bases not matched to a gene: 6. CDR3 residues: CASSSTGDYSYEQYF. CDR3 nucleotides: TGTGCCAGCAGTTCCACGGGGGACTACTCCTACGAGCAGTACTTC.

The rearrangement links TRBV18 to TRBJ1-4; 7 bases align to TRBD1. CDR3 length: 16 residues. V was pared by 1 base and J by 8 bases, with 10 bases of the junction left unmatched. In germline, CDR1 is KGHSH, CDR2 LQKENI. The CDR3 sequence is CASSPRVITGEEKLFF. Here the CDR3 DNA reads TGTGCCAGCTCACCACGGGTCATAACAGGGGAAGAAAAACTGTTTTTT.

The V and J genes are TRBV30 and TRBJ2-1, with 13 bases identical to TRBD2. Germline V CDR1 and CDR2: GTSNPN, SVGIG (reference sequence). The length of the CDR3 is 18 residues. Losses at the gene ends were 0 bases for V and 0 bases for J; bases not matched to a gene: 5. As DNA, the CDR3 is TGTGCCTGGAGTGTACTAGCGGGGGGGGGAAGCTCCTACAATGAGCAGTTCTTC. It encodes CAWSVLAGGGSSYNEQFF.

The chain employs TRBV7-6 and TRBJ2-7; a possible D gene is TRBD1 (6 bases). The length of the CDR3 is 14 residues. Trimming shortened V by 4 bases and J by 3 bases, and 13 bases separated the two germline ends. The V gene's germline CDR1 is SGHVS and CDR2 FNYEAQ. CDR3 amino acids: CASSSQTGYYEQYF. The CDR3 nucleotides are TGTGCCAGCAGCTCCCAGACAGGTTACTACGAGCAGTACTTC.

The rearrangement uses TRBV23-1 and TRBJ2-2; 8 nucleotides line up with TRBD2. TRBV23-1 is placed among ORFs of uncertain function. Trimming took 3 bases from V and 2 from J; bases not matched to a gene: 5. The CDR3 is 16 residues long. The CDR3 region is CASSHATSANTGELFF. CDR3 nucleotides: TGCGCCAGCAGTCATGCGACTAGCGCAAACACCGGGGAGCTGTTTTTT.

This clone has a single count. This rearrangement joins TRBV7-2 to TRBJ2-5, with a tentative D call TRBD2 (6 bases). The CDR3 is 16 amino acids. Trimming took 5 bases from V and 2 from J, leaving 18 bases between them. The germline V gene has CDR1 SGHTA and CDR2 FQGNSA. CDR3 sequence: CASSPGGSFRQETQYF. CDR3 DNA: TGTGCCAGCAGCCCAGGAGGGTCGTTTAGGCAAGAGACCCAGTACTTC.

The chain employs TRBV27 and TRBJ2-3; 8 positions agree with TRBD2. CDR3 length equals 15 residues. Unmatched junction bases numbered 5, after V lost 2 bases and J lost 4 bases. Germline V lookup: CDR1 MNHEY, CDR2 SMNVEV (reference sequence). This CDR3 reads CASSLPSGSPDTQYF. In DNA form, the CDR3 reads TGTGCCAGCAGTTTACCGAGCGGGAGCCCAGATACGCAGTATTTT.

The J gene is TRBJ1-3, the V gene TRBV7-9; 7 bases match TRBD1. Germline CDR1 SEHNR, CDR2 FQNEAQ (reference sequence). There are 16 residues in the CDR3. With 5 bases clipped from V and 3 bases from J, the junction kept 10 bases outside the gene matches. The CDR3 spells CASSPRGGANGNTIYF. The CDR3 coding sequence is TGTGCCAGCAGCCCGAGAGGGGGCGCCAATGGAAACACCATATATTTT. The variable domain in full, with the rest retrieved from reference TRBV7-9 and TRBJ1-3, is DTGVSQNPRHKITKRGQNVTFRCDPISEHNRLYWYRQTLGQGPEFLTYFQNEAQLEKSRLLSDRFSAERPKGSFSTLEIQRTEQGDSAMYLCASSPRGGANGNTIYFGEGSWLTVV.

The J gene is TRBJ1-1, the V gene TRBV18; tentatively, D is TRBD1 (5 bases). V was shortened by 2 bases and J by 2 bases, with 15 bases between the two germline ends. The CDR3 loop spans 16 amino acids. Germline V gene data show CDR1 as KGHSH and CDR2 as LQKENI. The CDR3 sequence: CASSPSSGQPNTEAFF. The CDR3 nucleotides are TGTGCCAGCTCACCATCCTCTGGACAACCTAACACTGAAGCTTTCTTT.

CDR3 in DNA: TGTGCCAGCAGCTTAGGGACATCTCACGCTGAAGCTTTCTTT. Its protein product is CASSLGTSHAEAFF. The genes are TRBV7-3 and TRBJ1-1; a weak D match, TRBD1 (6 bases). Germline-derived CDR1 and CDR2 are SGHTA and FQGTGA. The CDR3 covers 14 residues. V lost 2 bases and J 6 bases, leaving 13 bases between the germline ends.

Regarding this clone: A read error may produce the germline difference seen at one junction end. The chain links TRBV7-2 to TRBJ2-2; the D gene is possibly TRBD2 (6 bases). Per germline, CDR1 SGHTA and CDR2 FQGNSA. This CDR3 region has 18 residues. DNA for the CDR3: TGTGCCAGCAGCTTATCCAGTTTCCCAGGAGGGAACCCCGGGGAGCTGTTTTTT. This codes for CASSLSSFPGGNPGELFF. The full variable domain, its missing parts supplied by reference TRBV7-2 and TRBJ2-2, is GAGVSQSPSNKVTEKGKDVELRCDPISGHTALYWYRQSLGQGLEFLIYFQGNSAPDKSGLPSDRFSAERTGGSVSTLTIQRTQQEDSAVYLCASSLSSFPGGNPGELFFGEGSRLTVL.

The V gene is TRBV4-3, the J gene TRBJ2-7; D is possibly TRBD2 (6 bases). This CDR3 comprises 16 residues. The germline CDR1 and CDR2 sequences are LGHNA and YSLEER. V was shortened by 0 bases and J by 3 bases, with 15 bases between the two germline ends. The CDR3 sequence: CASSQDPLSGHYEQYF. The CDR3 nucleotides read TGCGCCAGCAGCCAAGATCCTCTTAGCGGCCACTACGAGCAGTACTTC.

This sequence joins TRBV18 and TRBJ2-1; D is undetermined. Trimming took off 3 bases at V and 2 bases at J, with 11 bases between the two ends. The V gene's germline CDR1 is KGHSH and CDR2 LQKENI. There are 15 residues in the CDR3. CDR3 in amino acids: CASSPVVLAYNEQFF. CDR3 bases: TGTGCCAGCTCACCGGTCGTCTTAGCCTACAATGAGCAGTTCTTC.

This chain connects TRBV5-5 to TRBJ1-1; D ambiguous. Germline V gives CDR1 SGHKS, CDR2 YYEKEE (reference sequence). This CDR3 region has 13 residues. Trimming left V 1 base short and J 5 bases short, with 9 bases between. In DNA form, the CDR3 reads TGTGCCAGCAGCTTGACGGGGTTTACTGAAGCTTTCTTT. It encodes CASSLTGFTEAFF.